This TCR beta chain was identified in a study of beta chain features in type 1 diabetes. Background on the study: All samples combined gave over 100 million sorted cells for examination. Study conclusions and caveats: Shorter TCRB CDR3s, moderately but significantly so, were found in Type 1 diabetes patients in all four CD4+ subsets.

Concerning this clone itself: Its antigen is not known.

What was sequenced were expressed TCRB transcripts, since all of the isolated RNA had been reverse transcribed. Sequencing was performed with immunoSEQ multiplex PCR; in TCRdb, only in-frame clones are kept and a portion is missing. The data hold under 95,000 clones, with 30% to 40% observed a single time. In germline, CDR1 is MNHNS, CDR2 SASEGT. The CDR3 totals 14 residues. V lost 6 bases and J lost 4; bases outside the gene matches: 6. The specimen was stem cell memory CD4+ T cells from blood. The rearrangement uses TRBV6-1 and TRBJ2-3, with 8 nucleotides matching TRBD2. The clonotype comes from a young woman in good health. The CDR3 region has the DNA TGTGCCAGCAGCGGCGGGGGGAGCGCAGATACGCAGTATTTT. Protein sequence: CASSGGGSADTQYF.